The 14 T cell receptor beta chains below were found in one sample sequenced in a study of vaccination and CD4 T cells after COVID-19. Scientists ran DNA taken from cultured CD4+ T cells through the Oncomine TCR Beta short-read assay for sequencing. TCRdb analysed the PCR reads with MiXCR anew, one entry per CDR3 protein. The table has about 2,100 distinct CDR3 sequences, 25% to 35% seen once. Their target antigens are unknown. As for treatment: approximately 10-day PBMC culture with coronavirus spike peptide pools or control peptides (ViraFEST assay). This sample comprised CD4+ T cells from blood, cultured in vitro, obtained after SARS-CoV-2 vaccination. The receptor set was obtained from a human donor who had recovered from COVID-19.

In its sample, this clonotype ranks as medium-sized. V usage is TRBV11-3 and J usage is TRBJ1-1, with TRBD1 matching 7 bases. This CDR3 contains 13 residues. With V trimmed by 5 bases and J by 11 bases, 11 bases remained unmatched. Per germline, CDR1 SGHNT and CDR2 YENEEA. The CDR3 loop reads CASSNEGTDRAFF. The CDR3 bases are TGTGCCAGCAGCAACGAGGGAACGGACAGGGCTTTCTTT.

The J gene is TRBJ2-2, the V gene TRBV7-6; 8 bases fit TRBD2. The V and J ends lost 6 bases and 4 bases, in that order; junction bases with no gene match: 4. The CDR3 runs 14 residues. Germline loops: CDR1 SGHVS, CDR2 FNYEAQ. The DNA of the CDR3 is TGTGCCAGCAGAAAGGCGGGGGGCACCGGGGAGCTGTTTTTT. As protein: CASRKAGGTGELFF.

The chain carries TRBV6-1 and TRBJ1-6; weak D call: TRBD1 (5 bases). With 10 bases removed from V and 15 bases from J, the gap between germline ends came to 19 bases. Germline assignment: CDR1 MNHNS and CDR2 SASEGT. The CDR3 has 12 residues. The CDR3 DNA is TGTGCCAAAGGAGAGGTTTTAAGGGGCCTCCACTTT. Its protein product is CAKGEVLRGLHF.

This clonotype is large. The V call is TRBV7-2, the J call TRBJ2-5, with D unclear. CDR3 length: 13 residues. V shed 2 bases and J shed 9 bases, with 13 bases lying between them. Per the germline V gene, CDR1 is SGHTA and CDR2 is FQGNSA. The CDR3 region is CASSLWTGGAQYF. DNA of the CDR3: TGTGCCAGCAGCTTATGGACCGGTGGGGCCCAGTACTTC. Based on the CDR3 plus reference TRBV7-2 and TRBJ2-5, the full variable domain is GAGVSQSPSNKVTEKGKDVELRCDPISGHTALYWYRQSLGQGLEFLIYFQGNSAPDKSGLPSDRFSAERTGGSVSTLTIQRTQQEDSAVYLCASSLWTGGAQYFGPGTRLLVL.

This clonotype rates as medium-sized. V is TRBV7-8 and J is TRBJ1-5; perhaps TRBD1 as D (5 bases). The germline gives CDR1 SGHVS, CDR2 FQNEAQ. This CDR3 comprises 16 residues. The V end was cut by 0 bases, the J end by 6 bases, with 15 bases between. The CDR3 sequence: CASSLAIAGEGQPQHF. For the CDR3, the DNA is TGTGCCAGCAGCTTAGCGATAGCGGGGGAGGGTCAGCCCCAGCATTTT.

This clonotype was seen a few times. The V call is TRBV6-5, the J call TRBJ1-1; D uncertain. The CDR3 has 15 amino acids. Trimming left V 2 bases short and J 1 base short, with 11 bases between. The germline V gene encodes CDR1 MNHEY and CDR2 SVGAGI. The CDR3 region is CASSYVGRRNTEAFF. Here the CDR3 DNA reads TGTGCCAGCAGTTACGTGGGGAGGCGGAACACTGAAGCTTTCTTT.

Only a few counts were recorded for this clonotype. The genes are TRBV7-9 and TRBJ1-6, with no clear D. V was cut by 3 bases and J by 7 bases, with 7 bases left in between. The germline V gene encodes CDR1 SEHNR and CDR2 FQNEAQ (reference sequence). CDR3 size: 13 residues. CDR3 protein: CASSLTPNSPLHF. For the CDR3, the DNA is TGTGCCAGCAGCTTGACTCCCAATTCACCCCTCCACTTT. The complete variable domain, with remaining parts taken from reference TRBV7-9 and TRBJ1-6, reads DTGVSQNPRHKITKRGQNVTFRCDPISEHNRLYWYRQTLGQGPEFLTYFQNEAQLEKSRLLSDRFSAERPKGSFSTLEIQRTEQGDSAMYLCASSLTPNSPLHFGNGTRLTVT.

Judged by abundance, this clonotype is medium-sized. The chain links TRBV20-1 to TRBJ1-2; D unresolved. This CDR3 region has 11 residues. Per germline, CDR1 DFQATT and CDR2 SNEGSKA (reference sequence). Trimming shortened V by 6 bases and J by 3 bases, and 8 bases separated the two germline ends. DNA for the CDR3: TGCAGTGCCGGGGTCTACTATGGCTACACCTTC. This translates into CSAGVYYGYTF.

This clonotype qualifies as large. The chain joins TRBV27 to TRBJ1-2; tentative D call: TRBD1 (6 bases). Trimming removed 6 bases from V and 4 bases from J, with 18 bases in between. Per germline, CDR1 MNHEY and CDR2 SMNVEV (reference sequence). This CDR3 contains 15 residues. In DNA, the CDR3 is TGTGCCAGCAGGGGGGCGGGGGGCGCAACCTATGGCTACACCTTC. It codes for CASRGAGGATYGYTF.

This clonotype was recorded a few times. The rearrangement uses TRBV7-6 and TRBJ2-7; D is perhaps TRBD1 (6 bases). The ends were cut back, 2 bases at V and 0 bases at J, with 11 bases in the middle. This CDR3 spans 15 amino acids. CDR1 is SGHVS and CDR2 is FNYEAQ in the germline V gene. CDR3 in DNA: TGTGCCAGCAGCTTAAGACAGGCCAGCTCCTACGAGCAGTACTTC. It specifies CASSLRQASSYEQYF.

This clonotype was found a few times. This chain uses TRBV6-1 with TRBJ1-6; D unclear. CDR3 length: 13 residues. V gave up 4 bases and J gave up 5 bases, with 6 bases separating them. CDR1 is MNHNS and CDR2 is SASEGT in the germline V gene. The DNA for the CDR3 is TGTGCCAGCAGTGGGCGGAATAATTCACCCCTCCACTTT. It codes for CASSGRNNSPLHF.

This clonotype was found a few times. Written as DNA, the CDR3 is TGTGCCACCAGCAGAGATGATACAGGGGGCGCTGGGACTGAAGCTTTCTTT. Protein product: CATSRDDTGGAGTEAFF. V and J are TRBV15 and TRBJ1-1; 9 bases agree with TRBD1. The CDR3 is 17 amino acids. The germline gives CDR1 LNHNV, CDR2 YYDKDF (reference sequence). J lost 5 bases, V lost 0 bases, and 10 bases had no gene match. The complete variable domain, with remaining parts taken from reference TRBV15 and TRBJ1-1, reads DAMVIQNPRYQVTQFGKPVTLSCSQTLNHNVMYWYQQKSSQAPKLLFHYYDKDFNNEADTPDNFQSRRPNTSFCFLDIRSPGLGDTAMYLCATSRDDTGGAGTEAFFGQGTRLTVV.

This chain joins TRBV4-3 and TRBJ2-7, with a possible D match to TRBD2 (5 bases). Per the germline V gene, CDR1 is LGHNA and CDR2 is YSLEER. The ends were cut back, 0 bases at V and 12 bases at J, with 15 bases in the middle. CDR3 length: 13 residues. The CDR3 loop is CASSQDVAGRLYF. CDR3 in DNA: TGCGCCAGCAGCCAAGATGTGGCGGGTCGTCTGTACTTC.

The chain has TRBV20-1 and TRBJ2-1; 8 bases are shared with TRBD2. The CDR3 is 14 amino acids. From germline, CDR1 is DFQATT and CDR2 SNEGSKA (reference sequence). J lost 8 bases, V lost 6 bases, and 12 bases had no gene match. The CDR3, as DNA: TGCAGTGCATCCGGGGGGGCCGAATTTGATGAGCAGTTCTTC. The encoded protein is CSASGGAEFDEQFF.